The sequence of this T cell receptor beta chain was determined in a study of blood T cell repertoires in COVID-19. Study-wide background: The samples span acute and convalescent COVID-19 from the United States, Italy and Spain. Nucleic acid was either cDNA or gDNA, and it came from T cells, B-cell-depleted T cells, or PBMCs.

All enrollees were roughly 18 to 90 years old and from roughly 22 US areas. The assay was immunoSEQ multiplex PCR, and TCRdb's table has in-frame clones only and misses some. The profile covers about 330,000 clones, with more than 85% appearing a single time and roughly 20% taken by the ten largest. Sequencing was done on a sample of PBMCs or T cells enriched from blood (not recorded which). The source of this sequence is a woman younger than 45 who had recovered from COVID-19.

The chain's CDR3 is CASSTGLTGNTIYF. CDR3 coding DNA: TGTGCCAGCAGCACAGGGTTGACTGGAAACACCATATATTTT. The chain has TRBV2 and TRBJ1-3; the D gene is possibly TRBD1 (6 bases). The CDR3 totals 14 residues. Trimming removed 6 bases at V and 2 bases at J, with 11 bases between. Germline values: CDR1 SNHLY, CDR2 FYNNEI.